Listed below are T cell receptor beta chains from one sample, sequenced in a study of cytomegalovirus exposure and HLA in healthy donors. TCRdb's table, derived via immunoSEQ multiplex PCR, lists solely in-frame clones and lacks some. This sample has approximately 190,000 clones, with roughly 80% found just once. Sequencing input: PBMCs. These receptor sequences come from a man in his forties or fifties in good health and CMV-seronegative. Each CDR3 is given with its conserved first and last residue. The order of the fields is clone size, V gene, D gene, J gene, CDR3 protein, CDR3 DNA. D genes are given only for firm matches. Rows may omit the clone size; those that give it use once, few, many or a size class.

>NA|TRBV7-2|NA|TRBJ2-6
CASSLVGRARSGANVLTF
TGTGCCAGCAGCTTAGTCGGCAGGGCCCGCTCTGGGGCCAACGTCCTGACTTTC
>NA|TRBV5-6|TRBD2|TRBJ2-1
CASSTKTSGGYNEQFF
TGTGCCAGCAGCACCAAGACTAGCGGGGGGTACAATGAGCAGTTCTTC
>NA|TRBV18|NA|TRBJ2-1
CASSPTGPRSSYNEQFF
TGTGCCAGCTCACCAACAGGGCCCCGGAGCTCCTACAATGAGCAGTTCTTC
>NA|TRBV27|NA|TRBJ2-1
CASSLSPRWGGDEQFF
TGTGCCAGCAGTTTATCCCCACGGTGGGGCGGGGATGAGCAGTTCTTC
>NA|TRBV25-1|NA|TRBJ1-4
CASRGGSTNEKLFF
TGTGCCAGCAGAGGAGGTTCAACTAATGAAAAACTGTTTTTT
>NA|TRBV5-1|TRBD1|TRBJ1-6
CASSLRTGGSSYNSPLHF
TGCGCCAGCAGCCTAAGGACAGGGGGCTCCTCCTATAATTCACCCCTCCACTTT
>few|TRBV7-9|NA|TRBJ1-5
CSSSLNAVSNQPQHF
TGTTCCAGCAGCTTGAATGCGGTAAGCAATCAGCCCCAGCATTTT
>NA|TRBV7-9|NA|TRBJ1-1
CSSSFRAQDTEAFF
TGTTCCAGCAGCTTCAGGGCGCAGGACACTGAAGCTTTCTTT
>once|TRBV4-1|TRBD1|TRBJ1-4
CASSPGTDFNEKLFF
TGCGCCAGCAGCCCCGGGACAGACTTTAATGAAAAACTGTTTTTT
>NA|TRBV7-2|TRBD1|TRBJ1-2
CASSLRQGALDGYTF
TGTGCCAGCAGCTTAAGGCAGGGGGCATTAGATGGCTACACCTTC
>NA|TRBV7-2|TRBD1|TRBJ1-5
CASSLDRGFNQPQHF
TGTGCCAGCAGCCTGGACAGGGGATTCAATCAGCCCCAGCATTTT
>NA|TRBV27|TRBD1|TRBJ1-2
CASSPFDRVEGYTF
TGTGCCAGCAGTCCCTTCGACAGGGTAGAGGGCTACACCTTC
>once|TRBV6-6|TRBD1|TRBJ1-5
CASRLDRGGQPQHF
TGTGCCAGCAGACTGGACAGGGGAGGACAGCCCCAGCATTTT
>NA|TRBV7-8|TRBD1|TRBJ2-1
CASSLAERQGYNEQFF
TGTGCCAGCAGCTTAGCGGAGAGACAGGGGTACAATGAGCAGTTCTTC
>once|TRBV7-9|NA|TRBJ1-2
CASSLEAGDGYTF
TGTGCCAGCAGCTTAGAGGCAGGGGATGGCTACACCTTC
>NA|TRBV10-3|TRBD1|TRBJ2-2
CAISDTGGNTGELFF
TGTGCCATCAGTGATACAGGGGGCAACACCGGGGAGCTGTTTTTT
>NA|TRBV10-1|NA|TRBJ1-6
CARKGPDSYNSPLHF
TGCGCCAGGAAGGGGCCAGACTCCTATAATTCACCCCTCCACTTT
>NA|TRBV11-3|NA|TRBJ2-3
CASSLGRITDTQYF
TGTGCCAGCAGCTTAGGGCGGATCACAGATACGCAGTATTTT
>once|TRBV7-9|NA|TRBJ1-2
CASSLGQTYGYTF
TGTGCCAGCAGCTTAGGACAGACCTATGGCTACACCTTC
>NA|TRBV19|NA|TRBJ1-2
CASKEGLGYTF
TGTGCCAGTAAGGAGGGGCTCGGCTACACCTTC
>NA|TRBV2|TRBD1|TRBJ2-7
CASSRGSSYEQYF
TGTGCCAGCTCCAGGGGGAGCTCCTACGAGCAGTACTTC
>NA|TRBV27|TRBD1|TRBJ2-7
CASSSRGLNYEQYF
TGTGCCAGCAGTTCTAGGGGGCTAAACTACGAGCAGTACTTC
>NA|TRBV19|NA|TRBJ2-1
CASSSAGRYNEQFF
TGTGCCAGTAGTTCGGCAGGGCGATACAATGAGCAGTTCTTC
>NA|TRBV7-7|NA|TRBJ2-1
CASSSGEQFF
TGTGCCAGCAGCTCAGGAGAGCAGTTCTTC
>NA|TRBV19|TRBD1|TRBJ2-3
CATSDRAADTQYF
TGTGCCACCTCAGACAGGGCGGCAGATACGCAGTATTTT
>few|TRBV11-3|TRBD1|TRBJ1-1
CASSYGQGTEAFF
TGTGCCAGCAGCTACGGACAGGGCACTGAAGCTTTCTTT
>NA|TRBV7-9|NA|TRBJ1-5
CSSSADRSNQPQHF
TGTTCCAGCAGCGCCGACAGAAGCAATCAGCCCCAGCATTTT
>NA|TRBV9|NA|TRBJ2-2
CASSVVSTGELFF
TGTGCCAGCAGCGTAGTTAGTACCGGGGAGCTGTTTTTT
>NA|TRBV5-8|NA|TRBJ2-7
CASSLSPGDGSYEQYF
TGTGCCAGCAGCTTGTCTCCGGGGGACGGCTCCTACGAGCAGTACTTC
>NA|TRBV27|NA|TRBJ1-1
CASSFRGNTEAFF
TGTGCCAGCAGTTTCAGGGGGAACACTGAAGCTTTCTTT
>few|TRBV9|TRBD2|TRBJ2-5
CASSVGASGGETQYF
TGTGCCAGCAGCGTTGGGGCTAGCGGGGGAGAGACCCAGTACTTC
>NA|TRBV6-1|TRBD1|TRBJ1-1
CASSERTGWHTEAFF
TGTGCCAGCAGTGAAAGGACAGGGTGGCACACTGAAGCTTTCTTT
>NA|TRBV6-5|TRBD2|TRBJ2-3
CASSPGTSGVDTQYF
TGTGCCAGCAGTCCCGGGACTAGCGGGGTTGATACGCAGTATTTT
>NA|TRBV7-2|TRBD1|TRBJ1-2
CASSPGDRAPYGYTF
TGTGCCAGCAGCCCAGGGGACAGAGCGCCCTATGGCTACACCTTC
>once|TRBV25-1|NA|TRBJ1-2
CASTEDSNYGYTF
TGTGCCAGCACCGAGGACAGTAACTATGGCTACACCTTC
>NA|TRBV4-1|NA|TRBJ2-1
CASSQGLYNEQFF
TGCGCCAGCAGCCAAGGGCTGTACAATGAGCAGTTCTTC
>NA|TRBV7-9|TRBD1|TRBJ1-5
CASSSTGGGNQPQHF
TGTGCCAGCAGCTCCACAGGGGGAGGCAATCAGCCCCAGCATTTT
>NA|TRBV4-1|TRBD1|TRBJ1-2
CASSQKPGTGYGYTF
TGCGCCAGCAGCCAAAAACCCGGGACAGGTTATGGTTACACCTTC
>NA|TRBV30|NA|TRBJ2-2
CAWYQGLAGELFF
TGTGCCTGGTACCAGGGGTTGGCCGGGGAGCTGTTTTTT
>NA|TRBV25-1|TRBD1|TRBJ1-1
CASSGPGGGGTEAFF
TGTGCCAGCAGTGGACCAGGGGGCGGAGGCACTGAAGCTTTCTTT
>NA|TRBV27|NA|TRBJ2-1
CASSKGQISDEQFF
TGTGCCAGCAGTAAAGGACAAATTTCGGATGAGCAGTTCTTC
>NA|TRBV27|TRBD2|TRBJ2-1
CASSLFSGGAATYNEQFF
TGTGCCAGCAGTTTATTTAGCGGGGGGGCCGCGACCTACAATGAGCAGTTCTTC
>NA|TRBV2|TRBD2|TRBJ2-2
CASRGGGAGTGELFF
TGTGCCAGCAGGGGCGGGGGGGCCGGAACCGGGGAGCTGTTTTTT
>NA|TRBV23-1|NA|TRBJ2-2
CALWNTGELFF
TGCGCCCTCTGGAACACCGGGGAGCTGTTTTTT
>NA|TRBV7-9|NA|TRBJ1-1
CASSSLSMNTEAFF
TGTGCCAGCAGTTCCTTGAGTATGAACACTGAAGCTTTCTTT
>NA|TRBV15|TRBD1|TRBJ2-1
CATSRADREEYNEQFF
TGTGCCACCAGCAGAGCGGACAGGGAGGAATACAATGAGCAGTTCTTC
>few|TRBV12-5|TRBD1|TRBJ1-2
CASGWQTGTYGYTF
TGTGCTAGTGGTTGGCAGACAGGGACCTATGGCTACACCTTC
>NA|TRBV7-8|TRBD1|TRBJ2-7
CASSLPGTGGYEQYF
TGTGCCAGCAGCCTCCCCGGGACAGGAGGTTACGAGCAGTACTTC
>NA|TRBV18|NA|TRBJ2-7
CASSPTRRGGVYEQYF
TGTGCCAGCTCACCAACTCGTCGAGGGGGAGTCTACGAGCAGTACTTC
>NA|TRBV7-3|NA|TRBJ2-3
CASSSQGTDTQYF
TGTGCCAGCAGCTCACAGGGCACAGATACGCAGTATTTT
>NA|TRBV7-2|NA|TRBJ2-6
CASSSSEGQGSSGANVLTF
TGTGCCAGCAGCTCCTCGGAAGGCCAGGGAAGCTCTGGGGCCAACGTCCTGACTTTC
>NA|TRBV7-2|NA|TRBJ2-3
CASSPAADTQYF
TGTGCCAGCAGCCCGGCGGCAGATACGCAGTATTTT
>NA|TRBV4-1|TRBD2|TRBJ2-2
CASSPSGGYTGELFF
TGCGCCAGCAGCCCGAGCGGGGGGTACACCGGGGAGCTGTTTTTT
>NA|TRBV7-9|TRBD2|TRBJ2-1
CASSLVYGGGYNEQFF
TGTGCCAGCAGCTTAGTTTACGGGGGGGGATACAATGAGCAGTTCTTC
>few|TRBV7-8|TRBD1|TRBJ1-1
CASSLGTGNTEAFF
TGTGCCAGCAGCCTGGGGACAGGGAACACTGAAGCTTTCTTT
>few|TRBV5-1|NA|TRBJ1-2
CASSLGQTINYGYTF
TGCGCCAGCAGCTTAGGACAGACGATTAACTATGGCTACACCTTC